A single TCR beta chain is shown here with its context. The sample comes from a study of shared T cell receptors in the human thymus. Libraries were prepared by immunoSEQ multiplex PCR; TCRdb keeps only in-frame clonotypes and omits some of them. The repertoire holds 600,000 or so clones, with 87% as singletons. The CDR3 is 15 amino acids. J gave up 1 base and V 5 bases, and 7 bases lay outside the gene matches. Germline-derived CDR1 and CDR2 are MDHEN and SYDVKM. This sample also belongs to another study, concerning human thymus T cells.

Sequenced input: thymocytes. The receptor was isolated from a boy in the first two years of life with a congenital heart defect. The chain combines TRBV28 with TRBJ1-1; the match to TRBD1 covers 7 bases. CDR3 DNA: TGTGCCAGCAGTGCTAGGGACAGAGAGAACACTGAAGCTTTCTTT. Its protein product is CASSARDRENTEAFF. Variable domain in full (rest from reference TRBV28 and TRBJ1-1): DVKVTQSSRYLVKRTGEKVFLECVQDMDHENMFWYRQDPGLGLRLIYFSYDVKMKEKGDIPEGYSVSREKKERFSLILESASTNQTSMYLCASSARDRENTEAFFGQGTRLTVV.